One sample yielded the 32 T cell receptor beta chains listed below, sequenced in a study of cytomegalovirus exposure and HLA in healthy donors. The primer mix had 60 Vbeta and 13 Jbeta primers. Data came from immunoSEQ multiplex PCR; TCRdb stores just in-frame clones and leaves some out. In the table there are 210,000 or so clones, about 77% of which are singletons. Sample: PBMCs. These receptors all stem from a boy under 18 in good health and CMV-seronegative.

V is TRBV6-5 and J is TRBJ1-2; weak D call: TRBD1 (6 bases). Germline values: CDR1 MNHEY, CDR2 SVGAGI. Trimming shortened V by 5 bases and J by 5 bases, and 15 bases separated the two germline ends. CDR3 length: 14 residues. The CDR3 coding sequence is TGTGCCAGCAGTCGAGGGGGAGCGAGTTATGGCTACACCTTC. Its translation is CASSRGGASYGYTF.

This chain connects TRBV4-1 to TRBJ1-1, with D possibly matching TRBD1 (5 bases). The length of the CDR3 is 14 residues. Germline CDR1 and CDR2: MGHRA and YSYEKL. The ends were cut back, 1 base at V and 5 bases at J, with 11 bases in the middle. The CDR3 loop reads CASSQAGGRTEAFF. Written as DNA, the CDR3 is TGCGCCAGCAGCCAAGCCGGGGGACGTACTGAAGCTTTCTTT.

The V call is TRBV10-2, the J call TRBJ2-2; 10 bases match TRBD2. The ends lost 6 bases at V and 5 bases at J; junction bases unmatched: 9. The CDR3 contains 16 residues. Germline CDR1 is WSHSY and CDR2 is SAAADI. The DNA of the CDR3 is TGCGCCAGCAGGGGGGAGGGTAGCGGGAGGACCGGGGAGCTGTTTTTT. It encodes CASRGEGSGRTGELFF.

The CDR3 here is CASRRVMNTEAFF. The CDR3, as DNA: TGTGCCAGCAGGCGGGTCATGAACACTGAAGCTTTCTTT. V usage is TRBV7-9 and J usage is TRBJ1-1; D is ambiguous. The V gene's germline CDR1 is SEHNR and CDR2 FQNEAQ (reference sequence). The V gene lost 6 bases and the J gene lost 0 bases, with 8 bases spanning the gap. The CDR3 extends over 13 amino acids. Drawing the rest from reference TRBV7-9 and TRBJ1-1, the complete variable domain is DTGVSQNPRHKITKRGQNVTFRCDPISEHNRLYWYRQTLGQGPEFLTYFQNEAQLEKSRLLSDRFSAERPKGSFSTLEIQRTEQGDSAMYLCASRRVMNTEAFFGQGTRLTVV.

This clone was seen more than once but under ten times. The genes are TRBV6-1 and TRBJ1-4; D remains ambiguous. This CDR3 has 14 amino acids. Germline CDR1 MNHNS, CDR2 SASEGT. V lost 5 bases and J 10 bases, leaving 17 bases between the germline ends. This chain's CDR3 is CASSFGDMARKLFF. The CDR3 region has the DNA TGTGCCAGCAGTTTCGGGGATATGGCGAGAAAACTGTTTTTT.

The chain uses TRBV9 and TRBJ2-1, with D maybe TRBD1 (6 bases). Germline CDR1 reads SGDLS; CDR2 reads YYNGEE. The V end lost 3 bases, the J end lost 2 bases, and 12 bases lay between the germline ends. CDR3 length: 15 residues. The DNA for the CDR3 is TGTGCCAGCAGCGCCAGGGGCCTAACCTACAATGAGCAGTTCTTC. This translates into CASSARGLTYNEQFF. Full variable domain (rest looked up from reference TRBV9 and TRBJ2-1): DSGVTQTPKHLITATGQRVTLRCSPRSGDLSVYWYQQSLDQGLQFLIQYYNGEERAKGNILERFSAQQFPDLHSELNLSSLELGDSALYFCASSARGLTYNEQFFGPGTRLTVL.

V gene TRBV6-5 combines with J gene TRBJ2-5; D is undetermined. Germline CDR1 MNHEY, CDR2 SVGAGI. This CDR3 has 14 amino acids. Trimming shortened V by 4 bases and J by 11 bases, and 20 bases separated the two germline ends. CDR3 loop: CASSFNLESFEQYF. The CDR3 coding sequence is TGTGCCAGCAGTTTCAATCTAGAGTCATTTGAGCAGTACTTC.

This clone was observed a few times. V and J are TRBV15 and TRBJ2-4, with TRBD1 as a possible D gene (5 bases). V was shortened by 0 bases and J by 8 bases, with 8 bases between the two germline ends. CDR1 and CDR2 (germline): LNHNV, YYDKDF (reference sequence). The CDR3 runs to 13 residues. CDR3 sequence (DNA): TGTGCCACCAGCAGAGATAGGGGATACATTCAGTACTTC. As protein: CATSRDRGYIQYF.

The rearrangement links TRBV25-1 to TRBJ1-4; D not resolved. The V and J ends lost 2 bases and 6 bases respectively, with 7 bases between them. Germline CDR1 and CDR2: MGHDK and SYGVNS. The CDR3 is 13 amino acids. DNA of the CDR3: TGTGCCAGCAGTGAAGGTGGCCATGAAAAACTGTTTTTT. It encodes CASSEGGHEKLFF.

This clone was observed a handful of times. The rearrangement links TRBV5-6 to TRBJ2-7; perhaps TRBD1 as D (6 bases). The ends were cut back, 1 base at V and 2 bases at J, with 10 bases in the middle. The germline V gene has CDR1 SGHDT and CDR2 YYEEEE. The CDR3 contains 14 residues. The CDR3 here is CASSLFRGPYEQYF. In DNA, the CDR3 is TGTGCCAGCAGCTTGTTCAGGGGCCCCTACGAGCAGTACTTC.

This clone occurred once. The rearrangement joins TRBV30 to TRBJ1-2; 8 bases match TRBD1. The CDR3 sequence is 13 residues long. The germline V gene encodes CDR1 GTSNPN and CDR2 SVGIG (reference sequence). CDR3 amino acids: CAVQQGGSYGYTF. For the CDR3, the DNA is TGTGCGGTGCAACAGGGGGGGTCCTATGGCTACACCTTC.

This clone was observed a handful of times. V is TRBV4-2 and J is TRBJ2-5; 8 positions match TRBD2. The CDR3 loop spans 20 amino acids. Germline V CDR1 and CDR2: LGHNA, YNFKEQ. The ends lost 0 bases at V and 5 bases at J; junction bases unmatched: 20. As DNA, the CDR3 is TGTGCCAGCAGCCAAGATTTGGGACGGGGGGGCCCCGGCGTACTCGAGACCCAGTACTTC. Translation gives CASSQDLGRGGPGVLETQYF.

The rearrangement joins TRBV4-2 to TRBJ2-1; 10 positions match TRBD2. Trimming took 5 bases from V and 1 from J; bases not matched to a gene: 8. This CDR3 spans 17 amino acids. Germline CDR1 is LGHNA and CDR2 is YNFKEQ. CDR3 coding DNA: TGTGCCAGCAGCAACCCGGGTAGCGGGAGGTCCTACAATGAGCAGTTCTTC. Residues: CASSNPGSGRSYNEQFF.

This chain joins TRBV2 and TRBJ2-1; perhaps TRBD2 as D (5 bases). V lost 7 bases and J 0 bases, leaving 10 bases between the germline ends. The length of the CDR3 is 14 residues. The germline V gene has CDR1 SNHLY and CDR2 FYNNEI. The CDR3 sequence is CASIPTSSYNEQFF. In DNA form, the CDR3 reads TGTGCCAGCATTCCCACTAGCTCCTACAATGAGCAGTTCTTC. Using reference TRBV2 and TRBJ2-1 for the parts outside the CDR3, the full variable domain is EPEVTQTPSHQVTQMGQEVILRCVPISNHLYFYWYRQILGQKVEFLVSFYNNEISEKSEIFDDQFSVERPDGSNFTLKIRSTKLEDSAMYFCASIPTSSYNEQFFGPGTRLTVL.

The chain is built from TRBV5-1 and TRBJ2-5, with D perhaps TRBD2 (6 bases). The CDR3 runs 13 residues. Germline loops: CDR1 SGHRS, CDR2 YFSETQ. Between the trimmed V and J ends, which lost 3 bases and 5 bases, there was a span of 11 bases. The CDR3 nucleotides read TGCGCCAGCAGCTCGACTAGTAGGGAGACCCAGTACTTC. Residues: CASSSTSRETQYF.

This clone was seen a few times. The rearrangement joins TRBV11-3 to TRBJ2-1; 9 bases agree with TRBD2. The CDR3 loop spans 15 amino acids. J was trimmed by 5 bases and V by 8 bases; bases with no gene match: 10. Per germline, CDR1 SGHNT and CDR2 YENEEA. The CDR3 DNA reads TGTGCCAGCGCTCCGTCGGGACTAGCCCACAATGAGCAGTTCTTC. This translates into CASAPSGLAHNEQFF.

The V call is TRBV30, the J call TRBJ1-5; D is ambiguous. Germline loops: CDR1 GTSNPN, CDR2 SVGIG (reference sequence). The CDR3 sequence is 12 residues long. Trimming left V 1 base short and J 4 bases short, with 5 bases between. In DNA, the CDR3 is TGTGCCTGGAGTGAACAGAATCAGCCCCAGCATTTT. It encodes CAWSEQNQPQHF.

CDR3: CATSRPPGQGNTEAFF. Here the CDR3 DNA reads TGTGCCACCAGCAGACCACCGGGACAGGGGAACACTGAAGCTTTCTTT. The V call is TRBV15, the J call TRBJ1-1; 9 bases align to TRBD1. The V gene end was trimmed by 2 bases and the J gene end by 1 base; junction bases not matched to a gene: 5. This CDR3 spans 16 amino acids. The germline gives CDR1 LNHNV, CDR2 YYDKDF (reference sequence).

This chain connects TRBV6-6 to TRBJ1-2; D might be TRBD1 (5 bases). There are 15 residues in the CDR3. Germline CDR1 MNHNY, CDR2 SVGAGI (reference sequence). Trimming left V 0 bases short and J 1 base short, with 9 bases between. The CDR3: CASSYSQGYNYGYTF. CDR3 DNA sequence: TGTGCCAGCAGTTACTCGCAGGGATATAACTATGGCTACACCTTC.

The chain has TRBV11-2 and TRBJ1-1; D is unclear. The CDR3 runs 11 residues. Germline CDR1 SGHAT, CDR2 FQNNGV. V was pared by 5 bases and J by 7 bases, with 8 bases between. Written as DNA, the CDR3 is TGTGCCAGCAGCCTTACAGTTGAAGCTTTCTTT. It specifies CASSLTVEAFF.

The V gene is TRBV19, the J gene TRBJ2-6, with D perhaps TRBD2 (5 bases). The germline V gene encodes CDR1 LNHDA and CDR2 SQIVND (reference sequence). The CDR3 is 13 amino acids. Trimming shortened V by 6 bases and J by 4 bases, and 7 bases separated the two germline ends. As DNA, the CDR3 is TGTGCCAGTAGGGGAGCCGGGGCCAACGTCCTGACTTTC. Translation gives CASRGAGANVLTF.

CDR3 amino acids: CASSFTYRDQPQHF. The CDR3 DNA follows: TGTGCCAGCAGCTTTACCTACAGGGATCAGCCCCAGCATTTT. The chain recombines TRBV7-2 with TRBJ1-5, with D maybe TRBD1 (6 bases). The germline gives CDR1 SGHTA, CDR2 FQGNSA. The V gene lost 3 bases and the J gene lost 5 bases, with 11 bases spanning the gap. CDR3 length: 14 amino acids.

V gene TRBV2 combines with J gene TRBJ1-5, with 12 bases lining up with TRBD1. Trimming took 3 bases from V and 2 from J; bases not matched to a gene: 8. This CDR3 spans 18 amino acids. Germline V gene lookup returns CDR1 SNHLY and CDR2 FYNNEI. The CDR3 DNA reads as TGTGCCAGCAGTGAGCCGGGACAGGGGGCGGAGGGCAATCAGCCCCAGCATTTT. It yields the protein CASSEPGQGAEGNQPQHF.

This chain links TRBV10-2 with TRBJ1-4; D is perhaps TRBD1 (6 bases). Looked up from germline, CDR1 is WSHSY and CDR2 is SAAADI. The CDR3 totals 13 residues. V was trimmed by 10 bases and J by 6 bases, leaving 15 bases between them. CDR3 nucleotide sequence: TGCGCCACCAGAGGGGGAGTTTATGAAAAACTGTTTTTT. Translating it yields CATRGGVYEKLFF.

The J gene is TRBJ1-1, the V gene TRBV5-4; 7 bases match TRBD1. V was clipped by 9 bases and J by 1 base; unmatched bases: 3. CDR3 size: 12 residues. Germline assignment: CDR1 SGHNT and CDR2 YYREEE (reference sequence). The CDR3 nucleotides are TGTGCCATAGGGACAGCGAACACTGAAGCTTTCTTT. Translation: CAIGTANTEAFF.

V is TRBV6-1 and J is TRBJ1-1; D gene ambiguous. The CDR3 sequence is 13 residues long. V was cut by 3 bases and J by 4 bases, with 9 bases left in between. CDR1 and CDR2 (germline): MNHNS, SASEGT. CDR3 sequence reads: CASSDNSGTEAFF. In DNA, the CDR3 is TGTGCCAGCAGTGACAATTCGGGCACTGAAGCTTTCTTT.

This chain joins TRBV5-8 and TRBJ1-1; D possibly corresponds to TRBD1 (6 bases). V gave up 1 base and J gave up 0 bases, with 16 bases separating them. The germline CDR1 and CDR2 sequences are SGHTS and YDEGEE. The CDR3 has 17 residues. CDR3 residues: CASSLLKGVKMNTEAFF. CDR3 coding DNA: TGTGCCAGCAGCTTGCTTAAGGGGGTGAAGATGAACACTGAAGCTTTCTTT. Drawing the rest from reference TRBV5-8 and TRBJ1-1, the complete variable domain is EAGVTQSPTHLIKTRGQQATLRCSPISGHTSVYWYQQALGLGLQFLLWYDEGEERNRGNFPPRFSGRQFPNYSSELNVNALELEDSALYLCASSLLKGVKMNTEAFFGQGTRLTVV.

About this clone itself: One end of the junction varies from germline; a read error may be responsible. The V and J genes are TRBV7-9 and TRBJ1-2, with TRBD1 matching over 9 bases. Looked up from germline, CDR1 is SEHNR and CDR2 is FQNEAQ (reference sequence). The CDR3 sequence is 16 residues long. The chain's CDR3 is CSSSLAYRGLGYGYTF. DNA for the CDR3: TGTTCCAGCAGCTTAGCCTACAGGGGGCTAGGCTATGGCTACACCTTC.

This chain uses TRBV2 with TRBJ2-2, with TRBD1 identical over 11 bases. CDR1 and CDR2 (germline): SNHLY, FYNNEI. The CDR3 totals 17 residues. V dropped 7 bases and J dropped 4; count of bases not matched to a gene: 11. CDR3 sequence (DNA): TGTGCCAGCACACCCGGACAGGGGGCGGTCGGCACCGGGGAGCTGTTTTTT. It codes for CASTPGQGAVGTGELFF.

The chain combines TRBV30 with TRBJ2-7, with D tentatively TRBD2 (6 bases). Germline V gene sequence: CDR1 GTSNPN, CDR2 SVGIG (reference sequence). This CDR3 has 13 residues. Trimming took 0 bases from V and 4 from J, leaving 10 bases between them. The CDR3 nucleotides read TGTGCCTGGAGTGTACTCCGGGGGTACGAGCAGTACTTC. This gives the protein CAWSVLRGYEQYF.

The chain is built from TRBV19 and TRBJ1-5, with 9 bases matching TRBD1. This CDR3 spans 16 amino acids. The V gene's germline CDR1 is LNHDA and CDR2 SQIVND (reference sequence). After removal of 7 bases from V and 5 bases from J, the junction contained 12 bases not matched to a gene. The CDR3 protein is CASKTTPGQGDQPQHF. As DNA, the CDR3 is TGTGCCAGTAAGACTACCCCGGGACAGGGCGATCAGCCCCAGCATTTT. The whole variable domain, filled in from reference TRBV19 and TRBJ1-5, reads DGGITQSPKYLFRKEGQNVTLSCEQNLNHDAMYWYRQDPGQGLRLIYYSQIVNDFQKGDIAEGYSVSREKKESFPLTVTSAQKNPTAFYLCASKTTPGQGDQPQHFGDGTRLSIL.

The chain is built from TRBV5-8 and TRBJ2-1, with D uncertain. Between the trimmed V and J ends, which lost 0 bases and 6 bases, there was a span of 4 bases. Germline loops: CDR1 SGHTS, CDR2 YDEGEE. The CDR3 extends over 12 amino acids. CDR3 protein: CASSLGGNEQFF. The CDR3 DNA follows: TGTGCCAGCAGCTTGGGCGGCAATGAGCAGTTCTTC.